This paragraph covers one T cell receptor delta chain sequence. The antigen is not known. TCRdb assigns this DNA the protein of a much larger clone, which departs from its translation at residue 11; this likely reflects a read error, and the protein shown comes from translating the DNA. PBMCs from patients and controls supplied the genomic DNA for sequencing. The CDR3 runs to 14 residues. Per germline, CDR1 GEAIGNYY and CDR2 EKD. This entry is derived from a study of gamma delta lymphoproliferative disorders and STAT genes. Study-wide context: Each gamma-chain library started from at least 50 ng of genomic DNA, using the LymphoTrack Dx TCRG Assay. Delta libraries were made per EuroClonality-NGS working group procedure. Study-level findings and limits: Whether leukemic clones are public or private remains unconfirmed. Patient gamma repertoires clustered apart from healthy controls; delta did not.

TCRdb repeated clone calling on the multiplex PCR reads with CATT. The repertoire has some 1,700 delta-chain clones, approximately 2.7% of them found once; the top ten carry around 14%. The receptor was isolated from a human donor in good health. The chain uses TRDV2 and TRDJ1, with TRDD3 matching 8 bases. The sequenced sample was blood. CDR3 region: CACDSIGGSDRLIF. The CDR3 DNA reads as TGTGCCTGTGACAGCATTGGGGGATCCGATAGACTCATCTTT.